The 32 T cell receptor beta chains below were found in one sample sequenced in a study of identical twins' blood T cells. Each CDR3 protein is one row after TCRdb ran MiXCR on the 5' RACE reads. The sample lists hundreds of thousands of distinct CDR3 sequences, approximately 30% seen once, with about 6% in the top ten. Input material: PBMCs. The receptors originated from a woman aged 18-50 years in good health.

Of note for this clonotype: A single base separates this from a much larger clone, so it may be a read error. This chain links TRBV20-1 with TRBJ1-1, with D uncertain. Looked up from germline, CDR1 is DFQATT and CDR2 is SNEGSKA (reference sequence). The CDR3 is 11 amino acids. V lost 3 bases, J lost 1 base, and 3 bases lay in between. The CDR3 loop reads CSASGNTEAFF. For the CDR3, the DNA is TGCAGTGCTAGCGGGAACACTGAAGCTTTCTTT.

V is TRBV28 and J is TRBJ2-1; D is perhaps TRBD2 (6 bases). Trimming shortened V by 6 bases and J by 4 bases, and 25 bases separated the two germline ends. Germline values: CDR1 MDHEN, CDR2 SYDVKM. This CDR3 comprises 18 residues. CDR3: CASSHLRRGTQTYNEQFF. The CDR3 DNA reads TGTGCCAGCAGCCACTTGAGGAGGGGCACTCAAACATACAATGAGCAGTTCTTC.

The V and J genes are TRBV5-1 and TRBJ2-7, with D possibly being TRBD1 (5 bases). Germline V gives CDR1 SGHRS, CDR2 YFSETQ. The V end lost 6 bases, the J end lost 0 bases, and 13 bases lay between the germline ends. The CDR3 runs to 14 residues. Here the CDR3 DNA reads TGCGCCAGCACCATGACAGCTAGCTCCTACGAGCAGTACTTC. Translation: CASTMTASSYEQYF. The full variable domain, completed using reference TRBV5-1 and TRBJ2-7, is KAGVTQTPRYLIKTRGQQVTLSCSPISGHRSVSWYQQTPGQGLQFLFEYFSETQRNKGNFPGRFSGRQFSNSRSEMNVSTLELGDSALYLCASTMTASSYEQYFGPGTRLTVT.

This chain uses TRBV20-1 with TRBJ2-1; D gene ambiguous. The germline V and J ends were trimmed by 4 bases and 0 bases, with 10 bases remaining between them. CDR1 and CDR2 from the germline V gene are DFQATT and SNEGSKA (reference sequence). The CDR3 sequence is 14 residues long. The CDR3 bases are TGCAGTGCTATGGGCGGCAGCTCCTACAATGAGCAGTTCTTC. It codes for CSAMGGSSYNEQFF.

This clonotype turned up a few times. The V call is TRBV20-1, the J call TRBJ1-2; 10 bases are shared with TRBD1. Germline-derived CDR1 and CDR2 are DFQATT and SNEGSKA (reference sequence). CDR3 size: 12 residues. With V trimmed by 5 bases and J by 6 bases, 3 bases remained unmatched. The CDR3 DNA reads as TGCAGTGCTGGGGGGACAGGGGATGGCTACACCTTC. Protein: CSAGGTGDGYTF.

The rearrangement links TRBV4-2 to TRBJ2-1; D call uncertain. This CDR3 comprises 16 residues. The V and J ends lost 4 bases and 9 bases respectively, with 22 bases between them. Germline-derived CDR1 and CDR2 are LGHNA and YNFKEQ. Here the CDR3 DNA reads TGTGCCAGCAGCCCTATTACGATAAACGTCCCCGGTGAGCAGTTCTTC. Protein product: CASSPITINVPGEQFF.

V and J are TRBV13 and TRBJ1-1; D gene uncertain. The CDR3 is 14 amino acids. V dropped 2 bases and J dropped 4 bases, with 11 bases sitting between them. CDR1 is PRHDT and CDR2 is FYEKMQ in the germline V gene (reference sequence). Here the CDR3 DNA reads TGTGCCAGCAGCTTACTTTTCGGTGGCACTGAAGCTTTCTTT. It encodes CASSLLFGGTEAFF.

This clonotype occurred a few times. This chain joins TRBV19 and TRBJ2-3; 11 bases map to TRBD2. Trimming removed 3 bases from V and 5 bases from J; junction bases left unmatched: 4. CDR3 size: 15 residues. Looked up from germline, CDR1 is LNHDA and CDR2 is SQIVND (reference sequence). The CDR3: CASSMALAGGDTQYF. The CDR3 region has the DNA TGTGCCAGTAGTATGGCCCTAGCGGGAGGAGATACGCAGTATTTT. Full variable domain (remainder filled in from reference TRBV19 and TRBJ2-3): DGGITQSPKYLFRKEGQNVTLSCEQNLNHDAMYWYRQDPGQGLRLIYYSQIVNDFQKGDIAEGYSVSREKKESFPLTVTSAQKNPTAFYLCASSMALAGGDTQYFGPGTRLTVL.

V usage is TRBV13 and J usage is TRBJ2-7, with a tentative D call TRBD1 (5 bases). V gave up 5 bases and J gave up 6 bases, with 17 bases separating them. The length of the CDR3 is 14 residues. CDR1 PRHDT and CDR2 FYEKMQ come from the germline V gene (reference sequence). The CDR3 loop is CASSLGRGIGEQYF. The CDR3 region has the DNA TGTGCCAGCAGCCTTGGAAGGGGTATTGGCGAGCAGTACTTC.

This clonotype was recorded many times. The chain has TRBV18 and TRBJ1-1; possibly TRBD1 for D (5 bases). The CDR3 runs to 15 residues. CDR1 is KGHSH and CDR2 is LQKENI in the germline V gene. V lost 0 bases and J 6 bases, leaving 14 bases between the germline ends. CDR3 protein: CASSPPRPWGAEAFF. CDR3 nucleotides: TGTGCCAGCTCACCACCGCGACCATGGGGCGCTGAAGCTTTCTTT.

This rearrangement joins TRBV20-1 to TRBJ2-1, with 7 bases aligning to TRBD2. This CDR3 is 14 amino acids long. V trimming: 5 bases; J trimming: 1 base; junction bases outside the gene matches: 5. Germline V lookup: CDR1 DFQATT, CDR2 SNEGSKA (reference sequence). DNA of the CDR3: TGCAGTGCTGGACGGACTAGATCCTACAATGAGCAGTTCTTC. Translating it yields CSAGRTRSYNEQFF.

This chain connects TRBV27 to TRBJ2-7, with D possibly TRBD2 on 5 matching bases. Looked up from germline, CDR1 is MNHEY and CDR2 is SMNVEV (reference sequence). The CDR3 is made up of 15 amino acids. Trimming took 0 bases from V and 2 from J, leaving 11 bases between them. CDR3 in DNA: TGTGCCAGCAGTTTATCACCGGGATCCCCCTACGAGCAGTACTTC. It yields the protein CASSLSPGSPYEQYF.

The V call is TRBV9, the J call TRBJ2-7, with a tentative D call TRBD1 (6 bases). V was pared by 0 bases and J by 2 bases, with 12 bases between. In germline, CDR1 is SGDLS, CDR2 YYNGEE. The CDR3 covers 15 residues. Here the CDR3 reads CASSVDGGGPYEQYF. The CDR3 DNA reads TGTGCCAGCAGCGTAGATGGGGGCGGTCCCTACGAGCAGTACTTC.

The chain combines TRBV2 with TRBJ1-2; D is possibly TRBD1 (5 bases). V was cut by 6 bases and J by 4 bases, with 12 bases left in between. Looked up from germline, CDR1 is SNHLY and CDR2 is FYNNEI. The CDR3 sequence is 13 residues long. CDR3 nucleotide sequence: TGTGCCAGCAGCCCAGGGTGGGCCTATGGCTACACCTTC. It specifies CASSPGWAYGYTF.

The chain is built from TRBV2 and TRBJ1-1; tentatively, D is TRBD1 (5 bases). The length of the CDR3 is 14 residues. From germline, CDR1 is SNHLY and CDR2 FYNNEI. V was trimmed by 4 bases and J by 5 bases, leaving 14 bases between them. CDR3 region: CASSGQSGPTEAFF. Here the CDR3 DNA reads TGTGCCAGCAGTGGACAGTCGGGGCCTACTGAAGCTTTCTTT.

The chain recombines TRBV9 with TRBJ1-3, with TRBD1 identical over 8 bases. The V gene end was trimmed by 3 bases and the J gene end by 1 base; junction bases not matched to a gene: 6. This CDR3 is built from 16 residues. Germline V CDR1 and CDR2: SGDLS, YYNGEE. This CDR3 reads CASSARDRLSGNTIYF. The DNA for the CDR3 is TGTGCCAGCAGCGCCCGGGACAGGCTATCTGGAAACACCATATATTTT.

This clonotype turned up a few times. A much larger clone differs by one base, so this may be a read error. The CDR3 nucleotides are TGTGCCAGCAGCTTAATGGCAGATACGCAGTATTTT. Translated, it gives CASSLMADTQYF. The rearrangement joins TRBV7-9 to TRBJ2-3; D is ambiguous. CDR3 length: 12 amino acids. Germline V lookup: CDR1 SEHNR, CDR2 FQNEAQ (reference sequence). The germline V and J ends were trimmed by 2 bases and 4 bases, with 4 bases remaining between them.

Note on this clonotype: This could be a read error, since a much larger clone is one nucleotide away. V gene TRBV25-1 combines with J gene TRBJ2-7, with D unclear. Between the trimmed V and J ends, which lost 7 bases and 4 bases, there was a span of 11 bases. This CDR3 contains 12 residues. Germline assignment: CDR1 MGHDK and CDR2 SYGVNS. In nucleotides, the CDR3 is TGTGCCAGCACTCTAATTGGTTACGAGCAGTACTTC. Translated, it gives CASTLIGYEQYF.

The chain links TRBV12-3 or TRBV12-4 to TRBJ1-3, with D possibly matching TRBD1 (6 bases). This CDR3 spans 15 amino acids. Trimming left V 6 bases short and J 2 bases short, with 14 bases between. The CDR3 sequence is CASRPLDRTGNTIYF. CDR3 nucleotides: TGTGCCAGCAGACCCCTGGACAGAACTGGAAACACCATATATTTT.

Ten or more counts support this clonotype. The chain is built from TRBV29-1 and TRBJ2-2; 10 nucleotides align to TRBD1. The germline V gene has CDR1 SQVTM and CDR2 ANQGSEA. This CDR3 is 13 amino acids long. J gave up 5 bases and V 8 bases, and 5 bases lay outside the gene matches. The CDR3 loop is CSFGTGDTGELFF. CDR3 nucleotide sequence: TGCAGCTTCGGGACAGGGGATACCGGGGAGCTGTTTTTT.

This chain links TRBV7-2 with TRBJ2-3; 7 bases map to TRBD1. The ends lost 5 bases at V and 2 bases at J; junction bases unmatched: 7. Germline-derived CDR1 and CDR2 are SGHTA and FQGNSA. The CDR3 has 15 amino acids. Here the CDR3 reads CASSQTGFHTDTQYF. CDR3 bases: TGTGCCAGCAGCCAGACAGGGTTCCACACAGATACGCAGTATTTT.

Many counts were recorded for this clonotype. The rearrangement links TRBV19 to TRBJ2-1; 8 nucleotides agree with TRBD1. The V gene's germline CDR1 is LNHDA and CDR2 SQIVND (reference sequence). The CDR3 is 15 residues long. The V gene end was trimmed by 0 bases and the J gene end by 2 bases; junction bases not matched to a gene: 0. CDR3 nucleotides: TGTGCCAGTAGTATAGACAGGGGGCCCTACAATGAGCAGTTCTTC. Amino acids: CASSIDRGPYNEQFF.

The chain uses TRBV19 and TRBJ1-1; D gene unclear. Germline V gene data show CDR1 as LNHDA and CDR2 as SQIVND (reference sequence). With 5 bases removed from V and 10 bases from J, the gap between germline ends came to 14 bases. The CDR3 has 12 residues. The CDR3 DNA reads as TGTGCCAGTAGTCACTACCCTTTGGGAGCTTTCTTT. Its translation is CASSHYPLGAFF.

This clonotype was observed a handful of times. In DNA form, the CDR3 reads TGTGCCAGCAGCTTTTCAGGACCGACAGATACGCAGTATTTT. Translated: CASSFSGPTDTQYF. V is TRBV7-9 and J is TRBJ2-3; D call uncertain. The CDR3 covers 14 residues. V lost 3 bases and J 3 bases, leaving 10 bases between the germline ends. Germline CDR1 reads SEHNR; CDR2 reads FQNEAQ (reference sequence). Filled out from reference TRBV7-9 and TRBJ2-3, the complete variable domain reads DTGVSQNPRHKITKRGQNVTFRCDPISEHNRLYWYRQTLGQGPEFLTYFQNEAQLEKSRLLSDRFSAERPKGSFSTLEIQRTEQGDSAMYLCASSFSGPTDTQYFGPGTRLTVL.

The chain joins TRBV19 to TRBJ2-2; TRBD2 matches at 8 bases. This CDR3 is built from 14 residues. Per germline, CDR1 LNHDA and CDR2 SQIVND (reference sequence). V shed 5 bases and J 6 bases; nucleotides not matched to a gene: 5. The CDR3 loop is CASSHILAAGELFF. CDR3 bases: TGTGCCAGTAGTCACATACTAGCGGCCGGGGAGCTGTTTTTT.

The chain has TRBV6-2 or TRBV6-3 and TRBJ2-3; no clear D gene. V was cut by 2 bases and J by 3 bases, with 3 bases left in between. Looked up from germline, CDR1 is MNHEY and CDR2 is SVGEGT. The CDR3 is 12 residues long. The CDR3 DNA is TGTGCCAGCAGTTACCTAACAGATACGCAGTATTTT. Residues: CASSYLTDTQYF.

The genes are TRBV6-5 and TRBJ1-1, with D uncertain. The CDR3 spans 11 residues. The V gene's germline CDR1 is MNHEY and CDR2 SVGAGI. The V end was cut by 5 bases, the J end by 10 bases, with 11 bases between. The CDR3 DNA sequence: TGTGCCAGCAGTCTCTCTGGTAGAGCTTTCTTT. This gives the protein CASSLSGRAFF.

This clonotype was found a few times. The chain carries TRBV20-1 and TRBJ2-3, with D perhaps being TRBD1 or TRBD2 (5 bases each). Germline CDR1 is DFQATT and CDR2 is SNEGSKA (reference sequence). The CDR3 is 12 residues long. V shed 5 bases and J shed 1 base, with 7 bases lying between them. CDR3 amino acids: CSAQGGTDTQYF. The CDR3 nucleotides are TGCAGTGCTCAGGGAGGCACAGATACGCAGTATTTT.

This chain connects TRBV10-3 to TRBJ2-3; maybe TRBD2 (5 bases). Trimming removed 0 bases at V and 5 bases at J, with 15 bases between. Germline CDR1 is ENHRY and CDR2 is SYGVKD. This CDR3 comprises 16 residues. CDR3 in DNA: TGTGCCATCAGTGAGTCTCGGGGTAGGCTTAAAGATACGCAGTATTTT. This gives the protein CAISESRGRLKDTQYF.

The J gene is TRBJ2-1, the V gene TRBV7-6; 7 positions agree with TRBD2. Unmatched junction bases numbered 3, after V lost 1 base and J lost 0 bases. The CDR3 contains 16 residues. CDR1 is SGHVS and CDR2 is FNYEAQ in the germline V gene. The CDR3 loop reads CASSLVAGDSYNEQFF. Here the CDR3 DNA reads TGTGCCAGCAGCTTAGTCGCGGGAGACTCCTACAATGAGCAGTTCTTC.

The chain has TRBV20-1 and TRBJ1-2; D not certain. CDR1 DFQATT and CDR2 SNEGSKA come from the germline V gene (reference sequence). V dropped 3 bases and J dropped 4 bases, with 9 bases sitting between them. The CDR3 sequence is 12 residues long. The CDR3, as DNA: TGCAGTGCTAGGGGGATAAGCTATGGCTACACCTTC. The encoded protein is CSARGISYGYTF.

DNA for the CDR3: TGCAGCCCCCGGTCGACAGGGATGGACGAGCAGTACTTC. Translating it yields CSPRSTGMDEQYF. V gene TRBV29-1 combines with J gene TRBJ2-7; 7 bases are a match to TRBD1. V trimming: 8 bases; J trimming: 5 bases; junction bases outside the gene matches: 12. Germline CDR1 SQVTM, CDR2 ANQGSEA. This CDR3 is 13 amino acids long.